This T cell receptor (beta chain) was recorded in a study of post-analysis software for immune sequencing data. Study background: Progressive-relapsing, secondary progressive and relapsing-remitting multiple sclerosis were among the disease courses included.

As concerns this clonotype: Antigen unknown.

Between the trimmed V and J ends, which lost 5 bases and 4 bases, there was a span of 12 bases. Germline lookup yields CDR1 SQVTM and CDR2 ANQGSEA. This CDR3 comprises 12 residues. The TCR beta cDNA libraries contained unique molecular identifiers. T cells numbering roughly 1 to 10 million gave rise to 500,000 or so cDNA molecules. Using its own MiXCR run on the PCR reads, TCRdb lists one record per CDR3 protein. The top ten hold roughly 1.7% of the sample, which has approximately 570,000 distinct CDR3 sequences, 44% seen once. The study, taken as a whole, reports: The F measure placed samples prepared in the same batch into strongly shared clusters. Controls showed lower frequencies than patients for several TRBV segments, and TRBV5-6, TRBV5-1 and TRBV20-1 were among these. Significantly lower normalized Chao1 diversity was seen in multiple sclerosis patients than in controls.

This sequence originates from a girl between 10 and 17 years old with multiple sclerosis. Sequencing was performed on blood. This chain connects TRBV29-1 to TRBJ2-7; D ambiguous. CDR3 in amino acids: CSVRKGQYEQYF. In DNA, the CDR3 is TGCAGCGTTAGGAAGGGCCAATACGAGCAGTACTTC.